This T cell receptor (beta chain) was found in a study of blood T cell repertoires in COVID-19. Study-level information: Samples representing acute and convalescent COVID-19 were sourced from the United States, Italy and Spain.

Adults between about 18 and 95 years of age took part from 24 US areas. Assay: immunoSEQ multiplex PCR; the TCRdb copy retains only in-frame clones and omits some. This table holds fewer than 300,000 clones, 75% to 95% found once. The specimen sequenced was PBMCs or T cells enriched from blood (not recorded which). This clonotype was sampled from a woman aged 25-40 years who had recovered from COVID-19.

CDR3 nucleotide sequence: TGTGCCAGCTCAGATATGGAGAGTTCCTGGGACGAGCAGTACTTC. Translating it yields CASSDMESSWDEQYF. The J gene is TRBJ2-7, the V gene TRBV18; no definite D call. Trimming took 5 bases from V and 5 from J, leaving 19 bases between them. This CDR3 is 15 amino acids long. Looked up from germline, CDR1 is KGHSH and CDR2 is LQKENI.